This is a list of T cell receptor beta chains from one sample in a study of T cell responses to AZD1222 COVID-19 vaccine. Clones were sequenced by immunoSEQ multiplex PCR, and TCRdb holds only the in-frame ones, with some missing. The top ten clones hold approximately 3.6% of a sample with about 160,000 clones, approximately 92% of them seen once. The input for sequencing was peripheral blood, taken 28 days after the second AZD1222 dose. These receptor sequences come from an adult who received the AZD1222 COVID-19 vaccine. CDR3s include the opening cysteine and the closing phenylalanine or tryptophan. Each record gives: J gene, clone size, D gene, V gene, CDR3 protein, CDR3 DNA. D genes are given only for firm matches. The size field is filled for only some rows; it gives once, few, many or a size class.

J gene: TRBJ2-1; clone size: .; D gene: .; V gene: TRBV5-3; CDR3 protein: CARSLGDPEGHEQFF; CDR3 DNA: TGTGCCAGAAGCTTAGGAGACCCAGAGGGCCATGAGCAGTTCTTC
J gene: TRBJ2-7; clone size: .; D gene: .; V gene: TRBV6-5; CDR3 protein: CATSLELRSEQYF; CDR3 DNA: TGTGCCACTTCACTAGAGCTCCGCTCCGAGCAGTACTTC
J gene: TRBJ1-2; clone size: .; D gene: .; V gene: TRBV9; CDR3 protein: CASSVGRNYGYTF; CDR3 DNA: TGTGCCAGCAGCGTGGGACGGAACTATGGCTACACCTTC
J gene: TRBJ2-2; clone size: .; D gene: .; V gene: TRBV9; CDR3 protein: CASSGRQVTGELFF; CDR3 DNA: TGTGCCAGCAGCGGGCGACAGGTTACCGGGGAGCTGTTTTTT
J gene: TRBJ2-2; clone size: .; D gene: TRBD2; V gene: TRBV2; CDR3 protein: CASSLAGGNTGELFF; CDR3 DNA: TGTGCCAGCAGCTTAGCGGGAGGGAACACCGGGGAGCTGTTTTTT
J gene: TRBJ2-4; clone size: .; D gene: TRBD1; V gene: TRBV3-1/TRBV3-2; CDR3 protein: CASSSIPGTGGTKNIQYF; CDR3 DNA: TGTGCCAGCAGCTCGATACCCGGGACAGGGGGTACCAAAAACATTCAGTACTTC
J gene: TRBJ2-7; clone size: .; D gene: TRBD2; V gene: TRBV29-1; CDR3 protein: CSVSSGGGTYEQYF; CDR3 DNA: TGCAGCGTGAGCTCGGGAGGTGGGACCTACGAGCAGTACTTC
J gene: TRBJ1-3; clone size: .; D gene: .; V gene: TRBV29-1; CDR3 protein: CSVGGQGNTIYF; CDR3 DNA: TGCAGCGTGGGTGGACAGGGAAACACCATATATTTT
J gene: TRBJ1-6; clone size: .; D gene: .; V gene: TRBV13; CDR3 protein: CASSPGQYNSPLHF; CDR3 DNA: TGTGCCAGCAGCCCCGGACAGTATAATTCACCCCTCCACTTT
J gene: TRBJ2-2; clone size: .; D gene: TRBD2; V gene: TRBV18; CDR3 protein: CASSPLGTSGRSNTGELFF; CDR3 DNA: TGTGCCAGCTCACCACTCGGGACTAGCGGGAGGTCGAACACCGGGGAGCTGTTTTTT
J gene: TRBJ2-7; clone size: .; D gene: .; V gene: TRBV19; CDR3 protein: CASREGGYEQYF; CDR3 DNA: TGTGCCAGTAGGGAGGGTGGCTACGAGCAGTACTTC
J gene: TRBJ2-7; clone size: .; D gene: TRBD1; V gene: TRBV19; CDR3 protein: CASSPGTAGYEQYF; CDR3 DNA: TGTGCCAGTAGTCCGGGGACAGCTGGGTACGAGCAGTACTTC
J gene: TRBJ1-2; clone size: .; D gene: .; V gene: TRBV28; CDR3 protein: CASSLRGEIYGYTF; CDR3 DNA: TGTGCCAGCAGTTTACGGGGGGAGATCTATGGCTACACCTTC
J gene: TRBJ1-1; clone size: once; D gene: .; V gene: TRBV28; CDR3 protein: CASSRGRHTEAFF; CDR3 DNA: TGTGCCAGCAGCCGAGGACGGCACACTGAAGCTTTCTTT
J gene: TRBJ1-2; clone size: .; D gene: .; V gene: TRBV7-9; CDR3 protein: CASSPSGNGYTF; CDR3 DNA: TGTGCCAGCAGCCCTTCGGGGAATGGCTACACCTTC
J gene: TRBJ2-7; clone size: .; D gene: .; V gene: TRBV18; CDR3 protein: CASSPAFITVASYEQYF; CDR3 DNA: TGTGCCAGCTCACCAGCCTTTATCACAGTCGCATCCTACGAGCAGTACTTC
J gene: TRBJ2-5; clone size: once; D gene: TRBD2; V gene: TRBV28; CDR3 protein: CASSTTGLAARRETQYF; CDR3 DNA: TGTGCCAGCAGTACCACAGGACTAGCGGCCAGACGGGAGACCCAGTACTTC
J gene: TRBJ2-4; clone size: .; D gene: TRBD2; V gene: TRBV5-1; CDR3 protein: CASSSGVAKNIQYF; CDR3 DNA: TGCGCCAGCTCTAGCGGGGTAGCCAAAAACATTCAGTACTTC
J gene: TRBJ2-5; clone size: .; D gene: .; V gene: TRBV29-1; CDR3 protein: CSVAGYETQYF; CDR3 DNA: TGCAGCGTGGCAGGGTACGAGACCCAGTACTTC
J gene: TRBJ1-5; clone size: .; D gene: .; V gene: TRBV28; CDR3 protein: CASRVTASGALQPQHF; CDR3 DNA: TGTGCCAGCAGGGTGACGGCGTCAGGGGCCCTTCAGCCCCAGCATTTT
J gene: TRBJ1-5; clone size: .; D gene: .; V gene: TRBV10-1; CDR3 protein: CASSAPGEPQHF; CDR3 DNA: TGCGCCAGCAGTGCGCCAGGGGAGCCCCAGCATTTT
J gene: TRBJ2-7; clone size: .; D gene: .; V gene: TRBV13; CDR3 protein: CASSIKYEQYF; CDR3 DNA: TGTGCCAGCAGCATCAAATACGAGCAGTACTTC
J gene: TRBJ1-2; clone size: .; D gene: TRBD1; V gene: TRBV28; CDR3 protein: CASTPGTGLYGYTF; CDR3 DNA: TGTGCCAGCACCCCCGGGACAGGGTTGTATGGCTACACCTTC
J gene: TRBJ1-6; clone size: .; D gene: .; V gene: TRBV5-1; CDR3 protein: CASSEPGQRNSPLHF; CDR3 DNA: TGCGCCAGCAGTGAGCCGGGACAAAGAAATTCACCCCTCCACTTT
J gene: TRBJ2-7; clone size: .; D gene: .; V gene: TRBV6-2/TRBV6-3; CDR3 protein: CASSLVSVEQYF; CDR3 DNA: TGTGCCAGCAGCCTGGTATCAGTCGAGCAGTACTTC
J gene: TRBJ2-1; clone size: .; D gene: .; V gene: TRBV19; CDR3 protein: CASGPPRLSSYNEQFF; CDR3 DNA: TGTGCCAGTGGACCCCCACGGCTAAGCTCCTACAATGAGCAGTTCTTC
J gene: TRBJ1-3; clone size: .; D gene: .; V gene: TRBV3-1/TRBV3-2; CDR3 protein: CASSQDSPADGNTIYF; CDR3 DNA: TGTGCCAGCAGCCAAGATTCTCCGGCGGACGGAAACACCATATATTTT
J gene: TRBJ1-1; clone size: .; D gene: .; V gene: TRBV11-2; CDR3 protein: CASSLISRTRGETNTEAFF; CDR3 DNA: TGTGCCAGCAGCTTAATCTCCCGAACACGGGGAGAAACGAACACTGAAGCTTTCTTT
J gene: TRBJ2-2; clone size: .; D gene: TRBD1; V gene: TRBV6-4; CDR3 protein: CASSTGVTGELFF; CDR3 DNA: TGTGCCAGCAGTACAGGGGTTACCGGGGAGCTGTTTTTT
J gene: TRBJ2-7; clone size: .; D gene: .; V gene: TRBV7-9; CDR3 protein: CASSLGYRAYEQYF; CDR3 DNA: TGTGCCAGCAGCTTAGGATACAGGGCCTACGAGCAGTACTTC
J gene: TRBJ1-1; clone size: .; D gene: TRBD1; V gene: TRBV7-9; CDR3 protein: CASSPRTGGSEAFF; CDR3 DNA: TGTGCCAGCAGCCCCCGGACAGGGGGAAGTGAAGCTTTCTTT
J gene: TRBJ2-1; clone size: .; D gene: .; V gene: TRBV27; CDR3 protein: CASSYGGPSFGNEQFF; CDR3 DNA: TGTGCCAGCAGTTATGGGGGACCGAGCTTTGGGAATGAGCAGTTCTTC
J gene: TRBJ2-5; clone size: .; D gene: .; V gene: TRBV5-1; CDR3 protein: CASSQGDAGQTQYF; CDR3 DNA: TGCGCCAGCAGCCAAGGGGACGCGGGGCAGACCCAGTACTTC
J gene: TRBJ2-7; clone size: .; D gene: .; V gene: TRBV7-2; CDR3 protein: CASSFLGPHEQYF; CDR3 DNA: TGTGCCAGCAGCTTCTTGGGGCCTCACGAGCAGTACTTC
J gene: TRBJ1-5; clone size: .; D gene: TRBD1; V gene: TRBV5-5; CDR3 protein: CASSSQGARQPQHF; CDR3 DNA: TGTGCCAGCAGCTCACAGGGGGCGCGGCAGCCCCAGCATTTT
J gene: TRBJ2-1; clone size: .; D gene: .; V gene: TRBV7-2; CDR3 protein: CASSFSSPNEQFF; CDR3 DNA: TGTGCCAGCAGCTTTAGCAGCCCCAATGAGCAGTTCTTC